These T cell receptor beta chains were read from a single sample in a study of T cell responses to AZD1222 COVID-19 vaccine. This table comes from immunoSEQ multiplex PCR, and its TCRdb copy is limited to in-frame clones, with some not included. This table holds about 140,000 clones, more than 85% found once. This specimen consisted of peripheral blood, obtained 28 days after the second AZD1222 dose. The receptor set was obtained from an adult who received the AZD1222 COVID-19 vaccine. CDR3s include the opening cysteine and the closing phenylalanine or tryptophan. D genes are given only for firm matches. Only part of the rows carry a size: once, few, many, or a class if the clone is expanded.

V,J,size,D,CDR3,DNA
TRBV10-1,TRBJ1-6,-,-,CASSELYNSPLHF,TGCGCCAGCAGTGAACTCTATAATTCACCCCTCCACTTT
TRBV7-7,TRBJ2-5,-,-,CASSLQGAQETQYF,TGTGCCAGCAGCCTACAGGGCGCTCAAGAGACCCAGTACTTC
TRBV29-1,TRBJ2-1,-,-,CRALGADLYNEQFF,TGCAGAGCCCTTGGAGCGGACCTCTACAATGAGCAGTTCTTC
TRBV3-1/TRBV3-2,TRBJ1-1,-,-,CASSQGQRAEAFF,TGTGCCAGCAGCCAAGGACAGAGGGCTGAAGCTTTCTTT
TRBV7-9,TRBJ2-1,-,-,CASSLVGNEQFF,TGTGCCAGCAGCCTCGTAGGGAATGAGCAGTTCTTC
TRBV29-1,TRBJ1-1,-,-,CSVVRGRRNTEAFF,TGCAGCGTTGTTAGGGGAAGGAGAAACACTGAAGCTTTCTTT
TRBV12-3/TRBV12-4,TRBJ2-3,-,-,CASSFGGTQYF,TGTGCCAGCAGTTTCGGGGGTACGCAGTATTTT
TRBV11-2,TRBJ1-2,-,-,CASSFSRDGSNYGYTF,TGTGCCAGCAGCTTTTCTAGAGACGGATCTAACTATGGCTACACCTTC
TRBV27,TRBJ2-3,-,TRBD2,CASSRPSGTSTDTQYF,TGTGCCAGCAGCCGACCTAGCGGTACTAGCACAGATACGCAGTATTTT
TRBV5-1,TRBJ2-5,-,-,CASSPGSGETQYF,TGCGCCAGCAGCCCGGGGTCCGGGGAGACCCAGTACTTC
TRBV27,TRBJ1-1,-,-,CASSLSTGYRTEAFF,TGTGCCAGCAGTTTATCTACGGGTTATCGGACTGAAGCTTTCTTT
TRBV2,TRBJ1-1,-,TRBD1,CASRGTGQGAAFF,TGTGCCAGCAGGGGAACAGGACAGGGTGCAGCTTTCTTT
TRBV19,TRBJ1-1,-,-,CASTMGNTEAFF,TGTGCCAGTACAATGGGGAACACTGAAGCTTTCTTT
TRBV10-2,TRBJ1-1,-,-,CASTPGVILTEAFF,TGCGCCAGCACCCCCGGTGTGATCTTAACTGAAGCTTTCTTT
TRBV7-9,TRBJ2-5,-,-,CASSFTGGVETQYF,TGTGCCAGCAGCTTCACAGGGGGGGTAGAGACCCAGTACTTC
TRBV28,TRBJ2-5,once,TRBD2,CASSVSVGLDTETQYF,TGTGCCAGCAGTGTCTCTGTAGGACTAGATACTGAGACCCAGTACTTC
TRBV6-1,TRBJ1-2,-,-,CASSKGHGGYGYTF,TGTGCCAGCAGCAAGGGACACGGGGGCTATGGCTACACCTTC
TRBV25-1,TRBJ1-1,once,-,CASRSQGTPNTEAFF,TGTGCCAGCAGATCCCAGGGTACACCGAACACTGAAGCTTTCTTT
TRBV29-1,TRBJ2-7,-,TRBD2,CSVGGKLAGTPTYEQYF,TGCAGCGTGGGCGGAAAACTAGCGGGGACACCTACCTACGAGCAGTACTTC
TRBV9,TRBJ2-5,-,TRBD2,CASSVVLAGGQETQYF,TGTGCCAGCAGCGTAGTCCTAGCGGGAGGGCAAGAGACCCAGTACTTC
TRBV27,TRBJ2-6,-,-,CASSDPPSGANVLTF,TGTGCCAGCAGCGACCCGCCCTCTGGGGCCAACGTCCTGACTTTC
TRBV15,TRBJ2-1,-,TRBD2,CATSGSGRAFEQFF,TGTGCCACCAGCGGTAGCGGGAGGGCCTTTGAGCAGTTCTTC
TRBV6-1,TRBJ1-6,-,TRBD1,CASSESWTGFFSYNSPLHF,TGTGCCAGCAGTGAAAGCTGGACAGGGTTTTTTTCCTATAATTCACCCCTCCACTTT
TRBV15,TRBJ1-4,-,-,CATSRASTLGEKLFF,TGTGCCACCAGCAGAGCATCGACCCTCGGTGAAAAACTGTTTTTT
TRBV19,TRBJ2-2,-,TRBD2,CASGHRLAGGTGELFF,TGTGCCAGCGGTCATCGACTAGCGGGAGGAACCGGGGAGCTGTTTTTT
TRBV12-3/TRBV12-4,TRBJ1-2,-,-,CASSFGWDYGYTF,TGTGCCAGCAGTTTCGGGTGGGACTATGGCTACACCTTC
TRBV14,TRBJ2-3,-,-,CASRGWRSTDTQYF,TGTGCCAGCAGGGGATGGCGTAGCACAGATACGCAGTATTTT
TRBV19,TRBJ1-1,-,-,CASTPGQMNTEAFF,TGTGCCAGTACCCCAGGACAGATGAACACTGAAGCTTTCTTT
TRBV4-1,TRBJ2-1,-,TRBD2,CASSPTSAYYNEQFF,TGCGCCAGCAGCCCGACTAGCGCCTACTACAATGAGCAGTTCTTC
TRBV9,TRBJ1-2,-,-,CASSVDGQHYGYTF,TGTGCCAGCAGCGTAGATGGACAGCACTATGGCTACACCTTC
TRBV25-1,TRBJ1-2,-,-,CASSESGSYSYGYTF,TGTGCCAGCAGTGAATCCGGCTCATACAGCTATGGCTACACCTTC
TRBV3-1/TRBV3-2,TRBJ2-3,-,TRBD2,CASSKAGLAGVGTDTQYF,TGTGCCAGCAGCAAAGCGGGACTAGCGGGAGTTGGCACAGATACGCAGTATTTT
TRBV3-1/TRBV3-2,TRBJ2-1,once,TRBD1,CASSQTGGLISYNEQFF,TGTGCCAGCAGCCAAACAGGGGGCCTTATCTCCTACAATGAGCAGTTCTTC
TRBV19,TRBJ1-1,-,-,CASSSMRGSRNTEAFF,TGTGCCAGTAGCTCTATGCGCGGGTCCAGGAACACTGAAGCTTTCTTT
TRBV24-1,TRBJ2-2,once,-,CATSDPGPSNTGELFF,TGTGCCACCAGTGACCCCGGACCCTCGAACACCGGGGAGCTGTTTTTT
TRBV29-1,TRBJ2-1,-,TRBD2,CSVPSREGGYNEQFF,TGCAGCGTTCCCTCGCGGGAGGGGGGCTACAATGAGCAGTTCTTC
TRBV3-1/TRBV3-2,TRBJ1-6,few,-,CASSQLARAGNSPLHF,TGTGCCAGCAGCCAATTGGCCAGGGCGGGAAATTCACCCCTCCACTTT
TRBV12-3/TRBV12-4,TRBJ1-2,-,-,CASSLQGAYGYTF,TGTGCCAGCAGCTTACAGGGAGCCTATGGCTACACCTTC
TRBV7-8,TRBJ2-3,-,TRBD1,CASSLDRGDTQYF,TGTGCCAGCAGCCTTGACAGGGGAGATACGCAGTATTTT
TRBV27,TRBJ1-1,-,TRBD1,CASSLSPGTGRNTEAFF,TGTGCCAGCAGTTTATCTCCCGGGACAGGCCGGAACACTGAAGCTTTCTTT
TRBV7-9,TRBJ1-5,once,-,CASSLADLGKGNQPQHF,TGTGCCAGCAGCTTAGCGGATTTGGGGAAGGGCAATCAGCCCCAGCATTTT
TRBV28,TRBJ1-3,-,-,CASSLNRDTIYF,TGTGCCAGCAGTTTAAACCGGGACACCATATATTTT
TRBV4-1,TRBJ2-1,-,-,CASSWSSANEQFF,TGCGCCAGCAGTTGGTCTAGCGCCAATGAGCAGTTCTTC
TRBV6-6,TRBJ1-5,-,-,CASSYGQGSNQPQHF,TGTGCCAGCAGTTACGGGCAGGGGAGCAATCAGCCCCAGCATTTT
TRBV5-1,TRBJ1-1,-,-,CASSFGGGRRNTEAFF,TGCGCCAGCAGCTTCGGCGGCGGTCGTCGCAACACTGAAGCTTTCTTT
TRBV7-9,TRBJ2-3,-,TRBD1,CASSSGQGQTDTQYF,TGTGCCAGCAGCTCTGGACAGGGGCAGACAGATACGCAGTATTTT
TRBV5-4,TRBJ1-2,-,-,CASSSGGNVYGYTF,TGTGCCAGCAGCTCGGGCGGGAATGTCTATGGCTACACCTTC
TRBV13,TRBJ2-7,few,-,CASSAWGLLQYF,TGTGCCAGCAGCGCCTGGGGTTTATTGCAGTACTTC
TRBV12-5,TRBJ2-7,-,TRBD2,CASGLVRASGNSYEQYF,TGTGCTAGTGGTTTGGTAAGGGCTAGCGGAAACTCCTACGAGCAGTACTTC
TRBV5-4,TRBJ2-5,-,-,CASSLPQETQYF,TGTGCCAGCAGCTTGCCTCAAGAGACCCAGTACTTC
TRBV27,TRBJ2-2,-,-,CASSHDSSGELFF,TGTGCCAGCAGTCATGACAGCTCCGGGGAGCTGTTTTTT
TRBV13,TRBJ1-2,-,-,CASSPRGGYGYTF,TGTGCCAGCAGCCCACGAGGGGGCTATGGCTACACCTTC
TRBV20-1,TRBJ2-3,-,-,CSASSGISSTDTQYF,TGCAGTGCTAGTTCCGGTATATCTAGCACAGATACGCAGTATTTT
TRBV6-5,TRBJ1-2,-,-,CAFSPGPPFGYTF,TGTGCCTTCTCACCGGGACCCCCTTTCGGCTACACCTTC
TRBV28,TRBJ2-1,-,TRBD1,CASSLSRDRGFNEQFF,TGTGCCAGCAGTTTATCCCGGGACAGGGGATTCAATGAGCAGTTCTTC